One and the same sample provided the 22 T cell receptor beta chains below, sequenced in a study of blood T cell repertoires in COVID-19. Profiled with immunoSEQ multiplex PCR; TCRdb holds only in-frame clones, not every one. The table records some 62,000 clones, more than 60% of them present only once. The sequencing input was peripheral blood. All receptors derive from a woman aged 80 or over with active or convalescent COVID-19.

This sequence joins TRBV5-1 and TRBJ1-6; tentatively, D is TRBD1 (6 bases). Germline V gene lookup returns CDR1 SGHRS and CDR2 YFSETQ. V gave up 5 bases and J gave up 5 bases, with 17 bases separating them. CDR3 length: 16 residues. CDR3 amino acids: CASRTTVQGDNSPLHF. The CDR3 DNA sequence: TGCGCCAGCAGAACAACGGTACAGGGCGATAATTCACCCCTCCACTTT.

This clone was seen at least ten times. The CDR3 nucleotides are TGTGCCAGTAGTACAGGGGATAACAATCAGCCCCAGCATTTT. Encoded protein: CASSTGDNNQPQHF. The chain is built from TRBV6-6 and TRBJ1-5; 7 bases fit TRBD1. The CDR3 has 14 residues. Trimming at V came to 9 bases and at J to 3 bases, leaving 8 bases not matched to a gene. Germline loops: CDR1 MNHNY, CDR2 SVGAGI (reference sequence).

The rearrangement joins TRBV15 to TRBJ1-1; perhaps TRBD1 as D (5 bases). Germline-derived CDR1 and CDR2 are LNHNV and YYDKDF (reference sequence). This CDR3 has 15 residues. V was shortened by 0 bases and J by 4 bases, with 12 bases between the two germline ends. In DNA, the CDR3 is TGTGCCACCAGCAGAGAGGCTCAGGGATTCACTGAAGCTTTCTTT. Amino acids: CATSREAQGFTEAFF. Filled out from reference TRBV15 and TRBJ1-1, the complete variable domain reads DAMVIQNPRYQVTQFGKPVTLSCSQTLNHNVMYWYQQKSSQAPKLLFHYYDKDFNNEADTPDNFQSRRPNTSFCFLDIRSPGLGDTAMYLCATSREAQGFTEAFFGQGTRLTVV.

This clone occurred once. The rearrangement joins TRBV3-1 (or the pseudogene TRBV3-2) to TRBJ2-5; no definite D call. Germline loops: CDR1 LGHDT, CDR2 YNNKEL (reference sequence). The CDR3 sequence is 13 residues long. V gave up 1 base and J gave up 4 bases, with 7 bases separating them. The CDR3 sequence is CASSQAPRETQYF. The CDR3 nucleotides are TGTGCCAGCAGCCAAGCACCGCGAGAGACCCAGTACTTC.

This clone was seen a handful of times. CDR3 bases: TGTGCCAGCTCACCCCTCGCAACAGGATCCAAGTATGGCTACACCTTC. Its translation is CASSPLATGSKYGYTF. The V gene is TRBV18, the J gene TRBJ1-2; maybe TRBD1 (5 bases). The CDR3 contains 16 residues. CDR1 KGHSH and CDR2 LQKENI come from the germline V gene. V lost 3 bases to trimming and J lost 5 bases, with 19 bases between them.

This chain joins TRBV6-7 and TRBJ2-3; 10 nucleotides line up with TRBD2. TRBV6-7 is an open reading frame, and its role is uncertain. The CDR3 consists of 18 residues. The V and J ends lost 6 bases and 2 bases, in that order; junction bases with no gene match: 14. Here the CDR3 reads CASRLQVGLAGATDTQYF. CDR3 DNA: TGTGCCAGCAGACTACAAGTGGGGCTAGCGGGGGCCACAGATACGCAGTATTTT.

V usage is TRBV7-9 and J usage is TRBJ1-6; D is uncertain. V was trimmed by 1 base and J by 7 bases, leaving 8 bases between them. Germline V gives CDR1 SEHNR, CDR2 FQNEAQ (reference sequence). This CDR3 spans 14 amino acids. CDR3 sequence reads: CASSLEGVNSPLHF. The CDR3 nucleotides are TGTGCCAGCAGCTTAGAAGGAGTAAATTCACCCCTCCACTTT.

V and J are TRBV13 and TRBJ1-4; the D gene is possibly TRBD1 (5 bases). The CDR3 runs to 16 residues. CDR1 and CDR2 from the germline V gene are PRHDT and FYEKMQ (reference sequence). V lost 0 bases and J lost 5, with 13 bases in between. The CDR3 DNA is TGTGCCAGCAGCTTAGGGGGGCAGACCGCGAATGAAAAACTGTTTTTT. Translated, it gives CASSLGGQTANEKLFF.

The rearrangement joins TRBV14 to TRBJ2-2; the D gene is possibly TRBD1 (6 bases). With 4 bases removed from V and 5 bases from J, the gap between germline ends came to 14 bases. This CDR3 comprises 15 residues. Per the germline V gene, CDR1 is SGHDN and CDR2 is FVKESK. The DNA for the CDR3 is TGTGCCAGCAGCCGGTCACAACAGGGAACCGGGGAGCTGTTTTTT. It encodes CASSRSQQGTGELFF.

The chain combines TRBV5-1 with TRBJ2-1; TRBD2 matches 13 bases. V shed 4 bases and J 4 bases; nucleotides not matched to a gene: 8. The CDR3 is 17 amino acids. Germline V lookup: CDR1 SGHRS, CDR2 YFSETQ. The CDR3 DNA sequence: TGCGCCAGCAGCCCTTCGACTAGCGGGGGGTCTTACAATGAGCAGTTCTTC. This encodes CASSPSTSGGSYNEQFF.

The chain is built from TRBV19 and TRBJ1-1, with 9 bases identical to TRBD1. After removal of 2 bases from V and 1 base from J, the junction contained 5 bases not matched to a gene. Per germline, CDR1 LNHDA and CDR2 SQIVND (reference sequence). This CDR3 region has 16 residues. CDR3 sequence: CASSISGTGWNTEAFF. CDR3 bases: TGTGCCAGTAGTATAAGCGGGACAGGGTGGAACACTGAAGCTTTCTTT. Based on the CDR3 plus reference TRBV19 and TRBJ1-1, the full variable domain is DGGITQSPKYLFRKEGQNVTLSCEQNLNHDAMYWYRQDPGQGLRLIYYSQIVNDFQKGDIAEGYSVSREKKESFPLTVTSAQKNPTAFYLCASSISGTGWNTEAFFGQGTRLTVV.

V usage is TRBV5-1 and J usage is TRBJ2-7; no clear D. Trimming shortened V by 0 bases and J by 3 bases, and 16 bases separated the two germline ends. This CDR3 has 16 amino acids. Germline V gene data show CDR1 as SGHRS and CDR2 as YFSETQ. DNA of the CDR3: TGCGCCAGCAGCTTGGAGGTCCCGGCGGCGAACTACGAGCAGTACTTC. Its translation: CASSLEVPAANYEQYF.

This chain connects TRBV6-5 to TRBJ1-5, with a possible D match to TRBD1 (6 bases). The CDR3 sequence is 15 residues long. The germline V gene has CDR1 MNHEY and CDR2 SVGAGI. Trimming pared 8 bases from V and 0 bases from J, leaving 14 bases between. The CDR3 nucleotides read TGTGCCAGCGTCTGGACAGCGGATAGCAATCAGCCCCAGCATTTT. Translating it yields CASVWTADSNQPQHF.

This chain links TRBV19 with TRBJ1-4; TRBD1 agrees at 7 bases. The CDR3 has 16 residues. The germline CDR1 and CDR2 sequences are LNHDA and SQIVND (reference sequence). V was clipped by 4 bases and J by 3 bases; unmatched bases: 8. CDR3 region: CASSTITGVANEKLFF. The CDR3 bases are TGTGCCAGTAGTACGATTACAGGGGTGGCTAATGAAAAACTGTTTTTT.

This clone was seen many times. CDR3 nucleotide sequence: TGTGCCAGCAGCGGTACGGGAGGCTGGAATGAGCAGTTCTTC. Its translation is CASSGTGGWNEQFF. The rearrangement links TRBV7-8 to TRBJ2-1, with 7 bases that match TRBD2. CDR1 is SGHVS, CDR2 FQNEAQ, per germline. V dropped 5 bases and J dropped 7; count of bases not matched to a gene: 8. The CDR3 spans 14 residues.

The chain employs TRBV6-5 and TRBJ2-6; no firm D call. Germline CDR1 is MNHEY and CDR2 is SVGAGI. V shed 0 bases and J shed 2 bases, with 5 bases lying between them. This CDR3 has 15 residues. The CDR3 DNA reads as TGTGCCAGCAGTTACTCACGGGCTGGGGCCAACGTCCTGACTTTC. Its translation: CASSYSRAGANVLTF.

This clone was seen a few times. This chain joins TRBV3-1 (or the pseudogene TRBV3-2) and TRBJ1-1; tentatively, D is TRBD1 (6 bases). The CDR3 contains 14 residues. V gave up 2 bases and J gave up 3 bases, with 10 bases separating them. Germline CDR1 reads LGHDT; CDR2 reads YNNKEL (reference sequence). CDR3 bases: TGTGCCAGCAGCCAACAGGGGACGGACACTGAAGCTTTCTTT. Translated: CASSQQGTDTEAFF.

J is TRBJ1-6 and V is TRBV5-5, with 9 bases that match TRBD1. Germline V gene data show CDR1 as SGHKS and CDR2 as YYEKEE (reference sequence). The CDR3 is made up of 15 amino acids. With V trimmed by 4 bases and J by 10 bases, 9 bases remained unmatched. The CDR3 loop reads CASSPGQGRKSPLHF. The CDR3 DNA reads as TGTGCCAGCAGCCCGGGACAGGGTAGGAAATCACCCCTCCACTTT.

The chain links TRBV5-6 to TRBJ1-5; TRBD1 agrees at 10 bases. Per the germline V gene, CDR1 is SGHDT and CDR2 is YYEEEE. This CDR3 region has 15 residues. V shed 0 bases, J shed 11 bases, and the junction held 8 bases outside the gene matches. CDR3 sequence: CASSLGTGGPRAQHF. The DNA of the CDR3 is TGTGCCAGCAGCTTGGGGACAGGGGGTCCTCGGGCCCAGCATTTT.

The genes are TRBV4-1 and TRBJ1-2; perhaps TRBD1 as D (5 bases). V lost 2 bases and J 7 bases, leaving 17 bases between the germline ends. Looked up from germline, CDR1 is MGHRA and CDR2 is YSYEKL. The CDR3 runs 15 residues. The chain's CDR3 is CASSQQRQGMGGYTF. DNA for the CDR3: TGCGCCAGCAGCCAACAGAGGCAGGGAATGGGTGGCTACACCTTC.

The table lists this clone with a few counts. V and J are TRBV5-1 and TRBJ1-6; 7 bases fit TRBD1. The germline CDR1 and CDR2 sequences are SGHRS and YFSETQ. The CDR3 spans 16 residues. Trimming cost V 0 bases and J 3 bases; bases outside gene matches: 3. The CDR3 is CASSLGDSGYNSPLHF. In DNA form, the CDR3 reads TGCGCCAGCAGCTTGGGGGACAGTGGCTATAATTCACCCCTCCACTTT.

The chain couples TRBV4-2 to TRBJ2-2; D remains unclear. Trimming removed 6 bases at V and 4 bases at J, with 9 bases between. CDR1 LGHNA and CDR2 YNFKEQ come from the germline V gene. This CDR3 has 13 amino acids. CDR3 protein: CASRFGSTGELFF. CDR3 bases: TGTGCCAGCAGGTTTGGCAGCACCGGGGAGCTGTTTTTT.